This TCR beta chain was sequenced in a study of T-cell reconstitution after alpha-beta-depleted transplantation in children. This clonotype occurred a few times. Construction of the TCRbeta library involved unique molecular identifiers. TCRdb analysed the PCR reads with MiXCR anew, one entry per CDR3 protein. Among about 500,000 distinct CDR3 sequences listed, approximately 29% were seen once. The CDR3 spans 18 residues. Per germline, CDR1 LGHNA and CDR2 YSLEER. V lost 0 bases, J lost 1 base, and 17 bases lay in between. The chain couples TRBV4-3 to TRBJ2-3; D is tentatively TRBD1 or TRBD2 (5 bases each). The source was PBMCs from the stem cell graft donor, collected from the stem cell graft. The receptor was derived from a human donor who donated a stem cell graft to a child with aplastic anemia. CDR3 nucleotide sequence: TGCGCCAGCAGCCAAGACATCCGGGACCGATATGGCACAGATACGCAGTATTTT. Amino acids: CASSQDIRDRYGTDTQYF.